These 19 T cell receptor beta chains were all obtained from the same sample, sequenced in a study of vaccination and CD4 T cells after COVID-19. Treatment noted: approximately 10-day PBMC culture with coronavirus spike peptide pools or control peptides (ViraFEST assay). At the Johns Hopkins FTIC core, DNA taken from cultured CD4+ T cells was sequenced by way of the Oncomine TCR Beta short-read assay. MiXCR was run by TCRdb on the PCR reads, yielding one entry per CDR3 protein. The table has 22,000 or so distinct CDR3 sequences, roughly two fifths seen once. These receptors' targets are unknown. Sequenced input: CD4+ T cells from blood, cultured in vitro. The receptors were gathered from a human donor who had recovered from COVID-19.

The J gene is TRBJ1-1, the V gene TRBV7-9, with a tentative D call TRBD1 (6 bases). The CDR3 length is 14 residues. V was shortened by 5 bases and J by 10 bases, with 20 bases between the two germline ends. Germline CDR1 SEHNR, CDR2 FQNEAQ (reference sequence). CDR3 in amino acids: CASSSFGPGARAFF. For the CDR3, the DNA is TGTGCCAGCAGCAGCTTCGGTCCGGGGGCTCGAGCTTTCTTT.

This clonotype showed up just a few times. The chain uses TRBV6-1 and TRBJ2-1, with 9 nucleotides matching TRBD2. The CDR3 consists of 16 residues. Losses at the gene ends were 0 bases for V and 2 bases for J; bases not matched to a gene: 2. The germline CDR1 and CDR2 sequences are MNHNS and SASEGT. CDR3 protein: CASSEASGGAYNEQFF. DNA for the CDR3: TGTGCCAGCAGTGAAGCTAGCGGGGGCGCCTACAATGAGCAGTTCTTC.

The chain uses TRBV5-4 and TRBJ2-7, with D perhaps matching TRBD1 (6 bases). The CDR3 is 13 residues long. CDR1 is SGHNT and CDR2 is YYREEE in the germline V gene (reference sequence). The germline V and J ends were trimmed by 1 base and 5 bases, with 10 bases remaining between them. Here the CDR3 DNA reads TGTGCCAGCAGCTTGCAGGGGACCCACGAGCAGTACTTC. Encoded protein: CASSLQGTHEQYF.

This clonotype was picked up a small number of times. This chain links TRBV20-1 with TRBJ1-1, with D uncertain. The CDR3 totals 14 residues. Germline CDR1 and CDR2: DFQATT and SNEGSKA (reference sequence). The germline V and J ends were trimmed by 2 bases and 5 bases, with 15 bases remaining between them. The CDR3, as DNA: TGCAGTGCTAGAATACCCACCGAAGGGACTGAAGCTTTCTTT. As protein: CSARIPTEGTEAFF.

The CDR3 loop is CSAAGTGAGTDTQYF. In DNA, the CDR3 is TGCAGCGCCGCCGGGACAGGGGCTGGCACAGATACGCAGTATTTT. The chain has TRBV29-1 and TRBJ2-3; 10 bases align to TRBD1. The V and J ends lost 7 bases and 1 base, in that order; junction bases with no gene match: 8. The CDR3 has 15 amino acids. Germline V gives CDR1 SQVTM, CDR2 ANQGSEA.

This clonotype was picked up one time. V gene TRBV5-1 combines with J gene TRBJ1-2; tentative D call: TRBD1 (5 bases). Germline lookup yields CDR1 SGHRS and CDR2 YFSETQ. The CDR3 loop spans 15 amino acids. The V end lost 0 bases, the J end lost 3 bases, and 12 bases lay between the germline ends. The CDR3 protein is CASSLDDSGYYGYTF. The CDR3 DNA reads as TGCGCCAGCAGCTTGGACGATTCAGGGTACTATGGCTACACCTTC.

In its sample, this clonotype was seen a few times. This chain links TRBV30 with TRBJ1-2; D is perhaps TRBD1 (6 bases). Germline assignment: CDR1 GTSNPN and CDR2 SVGIG (reference sequence). The ends were cut back, 5 bases at V and 8 bases at J, with 21 bases in the middle. The CDR3 has 14 amino acids. The CDR3 coding sequence is TGTGCCTGGTCTTTTGCGGGGGCGCTTCGCGGCTACACCTTC. This sequence encodes CAWSFAGALRGYTF.

The table lists this clonotype with a few counts. The rearrangement links TRBV10-1 to TRBJ2-3, with D possibly TRBD2 on 6 matching bases. CDR3 size: 13 residues. Germline-derived CDR1 and CDR2 are WNHNN and SYGVQD (reference sequence). The V end lost 2 bases, the J end lost 3 bases, and 6 bases lay between the germline ends. The CDR3 nucleotides read TGCGCCAGCAGTGAGGGGGGGACAGATACGCAGTATTTT. This sequence encodes CASSEGGTDTQYF.

Worth noting for this clonotype: Its ends do not fully match the called genes, so a read error is possible. The chain joins TRBV10-2 to TRBJ2-7; no reliable D call. The V gene's germline CDR1 is WSHSY and CDR2 SAAADI. There are 12 residues in the CDR3. In nucleotides, the CDR3 is TGCGCCAGCACTGAGAGTATCCACGAGCAGTACTTC. Amino acids: CASTESIHEQYF.

This clonotype was seen a few times. The chain combines TRBV11-2 with TRBJ2-7, with 9 bases matching TRBD2. This CDR3 spans 16 amino acids. In germline, CDR1 is SGHAT, CDR2 FQNNGV. V shed 1 base and J 2 bases; nucleotides not matched to a gene: 6. This CDR3 is CASSLGGAGGAYEQYF. The CDR3 nucleotides are TGTGCCAGCAGCTTAGGTGGGGCGGGAGGGGCCTACGAGCAGTACTTC. Full variable domain (rest looked up from reference TRBV11-2 and TRBJ2-7): EAGVAQSPRYKIIEKRQSVAFWCNPISGHATLYWYQQILGQGPKLLIQFQNNGVVDDSQLPKDRFSAERLKGVDSTLKIQPAKLEDSAVYLCASSLGGAGGAYEQYFGPGTRLTVT.

The chain combines TRBV2 with TRBJ1-2; tentatively, D is TRBD1 (5 bases). The germline V gene has CDR1 SNHLY and CDR2 FYNNEI. The CDR3 covers 16 residues. V was clipped by 4 bases and J by 5 bases, with 20 bases between them. The CDR3 nucleotides read TGTGCCAGCAGTGTGGGGGGAGGGTTCGGTCGATATGGCTACACCTTC. Its protein is CASSVGGGFGRYGYTF.

The J gene is TRBJ2-1, the V gene TRBV2; 11 positions agree with TRBD2. Germline V lookup: CDR1 SNHLY, CDR2 FYNNEI. The CDR3 extends over 19 amino acids. V lost 1 base and J lost 0; bases outside the gene matches: 8. This CDR3 is CASSEGFSGRASSYNEQFF. CDR3 coding DNA: TGTGCCAGCAGTGAAGGTTTTAGCGGGAGGGCGAGCTCCTACAATGAGCAGTTCTTC.

This clonotype was detected only a few times. V and J are TRBV21-1 and TRBJ1-1; the table's D call TRBD1 went unverified against the DNA. TRBV21-1 is recorded as a pseudogene. The CDR3 sequence is 13 residues long. The CDR3 here is CASSNGPMPWAFF. For the CDR3, the DNA is TGTGCCAGCAGCAACGGTCCAATGCCCTGGGCTTTCTTT.

This clonotype was recorded a few times. The CDR3 here is CASTQGRGNQPQHF. Here the CDR3 DNA reads TGTGCCAGCACTCAAGGACGGGGCAATCAGCCCCAGCATTTT. The chain employs TRBV12-3 or TRBV12-4 and TRBJ1-5; no definite D call. The CDR3 covers 14 residues. Trimming shortened V by 7 bases and J by 2 bases, and 12 bases separated the two germline ends.

This clonotype was counted a few times. The chain uses TRBV10-3 and TRBJ1-5, with D maybe TRBD1 (6 bases). Trimming cost V 3 bases and J 3 bases, with 9 bases left between them. CDR1 ENHRY and CDR2 SYGVKD come from the germline V gene. This CDR3 spans 14 amino acids. CDR3 sequence (DNA): TGTGCCATCAGTGACTGGACAGACAATCAGCCCCAGCATTTT. This encodes CAISDWTDNQPQHF.

The chain links TRBV6-1 to TRBJ2-7; D could derive from TRBD1 or TRBD2 (7 bases each). Germline assignment: CDR1 MNHNS and CDR2 SASEGT. V lost 6 bases to trimming and J lost 0 bases, with 21 bases between them. This CDR3 region has 17 residues. CDR3 coding DNA: TGTGCCAGCAGGGGGGGGGTCCGGGACAGCCCCTCCTACGAGCAGTACTTC. It encodes CASRGGVRDSPSYEQYF.

In its sample, this clonotype was seen a few times. The V call is TRBV7-9, the J call TRBJ2-2; 8 nucleotides agree with TRBD2. Germline assignment: CDR1 SEHNR and CDR2 FQNEAQ (reference sequence). After removal of 5 bases from V and 4 bases from J, the junction contained 6 bases not matched to a gene. The CDR3 totals 15 residues. DNA for the CDR3: TGTGCCAGCAGCCTATTCGGGGGGGGCACCGGGGAGCTGTTTTTT. Translating gives CASSLFGGGTGELFF. Drawing the rest from reference TRBV7-9 and TRBJ2-2, the complete variable domain is DTGVSQNPRHKITKRGQNVTFRCDPISEHNRLYWYRQTLGQGPEFLTYFQNEAQLEKSRLLSDRFSAERPKGSFSTLEIQRTEQGDSAMYLCASSLFGGGTGELFFGEGSRLTVL.

The chain links TRBV19 to TRBJ1-2; TRBD1 aligns across 9 bases. V lost 5 bases to trimming and J lost 2 bases; unmatched junction nucleotides: 12. The CDR3 extends over 17 amino acids. CDR1 is LNHDA, CDR2 SQIVND, per germline (reference sequence). CDR3 DNA: TGTGCCAGTAGTTCTCGGACAGGGGATGTCCTAAACTATGGCTACACCTTC. It specifies CASSSRTGDVLNYGYTF. Combining the CDR3 with reference TRBV19 and TRBJ1-2 gives the whole variable domain DGGITQSPKYLFRKEGQNVTLSCEQNLNHDAMYWYRQDPGQGLRLIYYSQIVNDFQKGDIAEGYSVSREKKESFPLTVTSAQKNPTAFYLCASSSRTGDVLNYGYTFGSGTRLTVV.

The J gene is TRBJ2-3, the V gene TRBV5-6, with a weak D call TRBD2 (5 bases). V was shortened by 6 bases and J by 6 bases, with 14 bases between the two germline ends. In germline, CDR1 is SGHDT, CDR2 YYEEEE. This CDR3 spans 13 amino acids. DNA of the CDR3: TGTGCCAGCACCAGACGGGAAGCGGATACGCAGTATTTT. This gives the protein CASTRREADTQYF.